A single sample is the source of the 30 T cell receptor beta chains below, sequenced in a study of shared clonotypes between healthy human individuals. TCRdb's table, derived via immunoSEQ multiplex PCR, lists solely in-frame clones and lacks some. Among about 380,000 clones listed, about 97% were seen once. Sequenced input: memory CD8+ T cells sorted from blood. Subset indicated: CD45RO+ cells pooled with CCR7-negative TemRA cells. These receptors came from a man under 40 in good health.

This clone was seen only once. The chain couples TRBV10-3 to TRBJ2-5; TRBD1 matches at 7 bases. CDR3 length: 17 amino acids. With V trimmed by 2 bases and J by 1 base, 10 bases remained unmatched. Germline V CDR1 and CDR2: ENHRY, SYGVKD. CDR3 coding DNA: TGTGCCATCAGTGAGATTAGGACAGGATCGCGCCAAGAGACCCAGTACTTC. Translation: CAISEIRTGSRQETQYF.

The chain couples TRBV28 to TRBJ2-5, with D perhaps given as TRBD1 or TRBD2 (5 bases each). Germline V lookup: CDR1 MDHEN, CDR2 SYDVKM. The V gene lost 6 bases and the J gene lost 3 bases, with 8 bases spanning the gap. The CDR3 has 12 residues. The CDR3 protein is CASRGTEETQYF. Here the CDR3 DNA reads TGTGCCAGCAGGGGGACGGAAGAGACCCAGTACTTC.

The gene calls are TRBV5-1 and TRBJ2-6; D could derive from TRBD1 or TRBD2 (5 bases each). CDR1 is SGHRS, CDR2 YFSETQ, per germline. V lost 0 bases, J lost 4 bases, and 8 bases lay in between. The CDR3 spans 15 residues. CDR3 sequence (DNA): TGCGCCAGCAGCTTGGATGGGGGAGGGGCCAACGTCCTGACTTTC. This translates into CASSLDGGGANVLTF.

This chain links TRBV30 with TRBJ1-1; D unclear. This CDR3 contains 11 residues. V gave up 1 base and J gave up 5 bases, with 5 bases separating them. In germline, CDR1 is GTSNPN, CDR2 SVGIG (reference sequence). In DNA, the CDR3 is TGTGCCTGGAGTGAAAGTACTGAAGCTTTCTTT. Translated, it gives CAWSESTEAFF.

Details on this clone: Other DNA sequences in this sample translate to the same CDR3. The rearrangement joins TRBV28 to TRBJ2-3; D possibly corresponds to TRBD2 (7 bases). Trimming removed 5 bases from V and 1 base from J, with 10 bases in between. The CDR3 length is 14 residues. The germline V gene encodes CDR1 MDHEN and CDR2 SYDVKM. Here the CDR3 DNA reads TGTGCCAGCAGTCCGGGGGGCGGCACAGATACGCAGTATTTT. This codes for CASSPGGGTDTQYF.

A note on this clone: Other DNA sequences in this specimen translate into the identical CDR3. The CDR3 region has the DNA TGTGCCAGCAGTTTGACAGGAAACACCATATATTTT. Translation: CASSLTGNTIYF. V and J are TRBV28 and TRBJ1-3, with no clear D. Germline V gene sequence: CDR1 MDHEN, CDR2 SYDVKM. This CDR3 region has 12 residues. V was clipped by 3 bases and J by 4 bases, with 4 bases between them.

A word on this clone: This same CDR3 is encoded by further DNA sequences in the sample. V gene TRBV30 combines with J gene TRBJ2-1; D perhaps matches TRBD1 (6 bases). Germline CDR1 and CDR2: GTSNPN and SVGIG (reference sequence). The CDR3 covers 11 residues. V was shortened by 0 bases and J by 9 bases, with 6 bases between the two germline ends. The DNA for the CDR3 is TGTGCCTGGAGTGTAGGGGGTGAGCAGTTCTTC. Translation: CAWSVGGEQFF.

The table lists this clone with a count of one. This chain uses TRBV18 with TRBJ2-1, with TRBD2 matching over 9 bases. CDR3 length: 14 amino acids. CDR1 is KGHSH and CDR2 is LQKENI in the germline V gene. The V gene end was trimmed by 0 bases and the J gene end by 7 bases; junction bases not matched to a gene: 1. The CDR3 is CASSPPLAGNEQFF. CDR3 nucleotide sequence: TGTGCCAGCTCACCACCTCTAGCGGGGAATGAGCAGTTCTTC.

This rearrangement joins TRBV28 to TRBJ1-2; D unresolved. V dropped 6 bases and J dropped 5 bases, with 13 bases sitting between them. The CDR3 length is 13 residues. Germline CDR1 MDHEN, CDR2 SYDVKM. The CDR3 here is CASRPQSHYGYTF. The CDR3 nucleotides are TGTGCCAGCAGACCACAGAGTCATTATGGCTACACCTTC.

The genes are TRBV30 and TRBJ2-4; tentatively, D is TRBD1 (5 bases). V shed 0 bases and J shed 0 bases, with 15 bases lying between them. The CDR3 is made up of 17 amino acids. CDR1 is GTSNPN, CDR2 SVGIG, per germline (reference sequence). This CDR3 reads CAWSVRQLRLAKNIQYF. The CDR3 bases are TGTGCCTGGAGTGTACGACAGTTGCGACTAGCCAAAAACATTCAGTACTTC. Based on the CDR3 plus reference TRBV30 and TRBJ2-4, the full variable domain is SQTIHQWPATLVQPVGSPLSLECTVEGTSNPNLYWYRQAAGRGLQLLFYSVGIGQISSEVPQNLSASRPQDRQFILSSKKLLLSDSGFYLCAWSVRQLRLAKNIQYFGAGTRLSVL.

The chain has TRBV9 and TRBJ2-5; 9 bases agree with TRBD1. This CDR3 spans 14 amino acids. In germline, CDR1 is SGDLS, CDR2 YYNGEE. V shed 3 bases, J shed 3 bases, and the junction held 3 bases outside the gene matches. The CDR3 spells CASSARQGEETQYF. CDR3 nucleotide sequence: TGTGCCAGCAGCGCCCGACAGGGGGAAGAGACCCAGTACTTC.

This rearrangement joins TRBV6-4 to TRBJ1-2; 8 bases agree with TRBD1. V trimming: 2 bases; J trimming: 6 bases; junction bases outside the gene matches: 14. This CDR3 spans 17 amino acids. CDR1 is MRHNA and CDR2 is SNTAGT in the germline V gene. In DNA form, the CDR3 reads TGTGCCAGCAGTGACCCAACTTCCGAACAGGGGGAAGATGGCTACACCTTC. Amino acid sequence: CASSDPTSEQGEDGYTF.

The CDR3 reads CASSFRGLYGYTF. As DNA, the CDR3 is TGTGCCAGCAGCTTCAGGGGACTCTATGGCTACACCTTC. The chain links TRBV5-8 to TRBJ1-2; maybe TRBD1 (6 bases). CDR1 and CDR2 from the germline V gene are SGHTS and YDEGEE. Deletions cut 2 bases from V and 4 bases from J, with 9 bases between. There are 13 residues in the CDR3.

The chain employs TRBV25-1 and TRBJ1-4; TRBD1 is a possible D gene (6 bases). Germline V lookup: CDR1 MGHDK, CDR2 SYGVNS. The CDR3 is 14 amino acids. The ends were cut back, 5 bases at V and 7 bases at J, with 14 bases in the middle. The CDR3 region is CASSKGGVGEKLFF. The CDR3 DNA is TGTGCCAGCAGTAAGGGGGGAGTTGGTGAAAAACTGTTTTTT.

Written as DNA, the CDR3 is TGTGCCAGCTCACCTTTTAGCGGGAGTTCCAATGGGGAGGAGCAGTTCTTC. The encoded protein is CASSPFSGSSNGEEQFF. The V gene is TRBV18, the J gene TRBJ2-1; 9 bases map to TRBD2. Germline V gives CDR1 KGHSH, CDR2 LQKENI. The length of the CDR3 is 17 residues. The V segment lost 3 bases and the J segment 10 bases; nucleotides outside the gene matches: 16.

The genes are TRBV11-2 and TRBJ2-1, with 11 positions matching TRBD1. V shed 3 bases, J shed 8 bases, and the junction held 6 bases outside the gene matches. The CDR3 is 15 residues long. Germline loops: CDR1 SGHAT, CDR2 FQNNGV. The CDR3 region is CASSFGTGGAYEQFF. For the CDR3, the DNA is TGTGCCAGCAGCTTCGGGACAGGGGGGGCCTATGAGCAGTTCTTC.

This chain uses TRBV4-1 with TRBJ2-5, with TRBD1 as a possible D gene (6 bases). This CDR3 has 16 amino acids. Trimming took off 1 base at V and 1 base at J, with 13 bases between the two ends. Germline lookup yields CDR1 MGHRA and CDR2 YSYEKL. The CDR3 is CASSQGPGVSQETQYF. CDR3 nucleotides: TGCGCCAGCAGCCAAGGACCAGGGGTAAGCCAAGAGACCCAGTACTTC.

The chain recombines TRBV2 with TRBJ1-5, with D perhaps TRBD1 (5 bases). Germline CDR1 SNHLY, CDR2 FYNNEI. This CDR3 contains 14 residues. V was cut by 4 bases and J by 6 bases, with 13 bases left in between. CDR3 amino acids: CASSGEGLSQPQHF. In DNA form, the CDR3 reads TGTGCCAGCAGTGGAGAGGGGTTGAGTCAGCCCCAGCATTTT.

The CDR3 reads CASSAPGLIYEQYF. The CDR3 nucleotides read TGTGCCAGTAGTGCCCCGGGACTAATCTACGAGCAGTACTTC. This sequence joins TRBV19 and TRBJ2-7; 7 bases line up with TRBD2. J lost 3 bases, V lost 5 bases, and 7 bases had no gene match. Germline V gene data show CDR1 as LNHDA and CDR2 as SQIVND (reference sequence). CDR3 length: 14 residues.

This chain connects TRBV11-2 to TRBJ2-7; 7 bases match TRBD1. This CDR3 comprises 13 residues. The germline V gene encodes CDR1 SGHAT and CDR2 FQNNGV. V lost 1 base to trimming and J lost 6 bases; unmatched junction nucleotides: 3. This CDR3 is CASSLGRQGEQYF. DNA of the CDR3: TGTGCCAGCAGCTTAGGAAGACAGGGCGAGCAGTACTTC.

CDR3 DNA sequence: TGTGCCAGCGATCGTCAGGGGGGCACTGAAGCTTTCTTT. It specifies CASDRQGGTEAFF. The genes are TRBV19 and TRBJ1-1; 7 positions agree with TRBD1. V trimming: 9 bases; J trimming: 4 bases; junction bases outside the gene matches: 8. Germline V gene sequence: CDR1 LNHDA, CDR2 SQIVND (reference sequence). The CDR3 is made up of 13 amino acids.

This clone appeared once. CDR3 coding DNA: TGCGCCAGCAGCCAAGACGCCTCTTTCTCCTACGAGCAGTACTTC. As protein: CASSQDASFSYEQYF. This chain connects TRBV4-1 to TRBJ2-7; D ambiguous. In germline, CDR1 is MGHRA, CDR2 YSYEKL. This CDR3 is built from 15 residues. V lost 0 bases to trimming and J lost 0 bases, with 9 bases between them.

Here the CDR3 reads CSVAPIYEQFF. The DNA for the CDR3 is TGCAGCGTTGCCCCCATTTATGAGCAGTTCTTC. This rearrangement joins TRBV29-1 to TRBJ2-1, with D unresolved. The CDR3 sequence is 11 residues long. Germline values: CDR1 SQVTM, CDR2 ANQGSEA. Trimming stripped 4 bases from V and 8 bases from J, with 9 bases between.

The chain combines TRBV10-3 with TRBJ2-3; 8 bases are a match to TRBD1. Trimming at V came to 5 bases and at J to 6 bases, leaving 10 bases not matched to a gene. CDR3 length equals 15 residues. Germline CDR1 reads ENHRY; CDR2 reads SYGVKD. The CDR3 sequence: CAISLATGGTDTQYF. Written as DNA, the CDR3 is TGTGCCATCAGTTTAGCTACAGGGGGAACGGATACGCAGTATTTT.

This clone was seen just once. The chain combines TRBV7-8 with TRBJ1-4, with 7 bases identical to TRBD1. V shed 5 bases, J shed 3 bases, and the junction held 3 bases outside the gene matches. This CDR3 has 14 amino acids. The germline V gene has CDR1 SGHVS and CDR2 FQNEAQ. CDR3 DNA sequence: TGTGCCAGCAGCGCCGGGACAGCTAATGAAAAACTGTTTTTT. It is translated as CASSAGTANEKLFF.

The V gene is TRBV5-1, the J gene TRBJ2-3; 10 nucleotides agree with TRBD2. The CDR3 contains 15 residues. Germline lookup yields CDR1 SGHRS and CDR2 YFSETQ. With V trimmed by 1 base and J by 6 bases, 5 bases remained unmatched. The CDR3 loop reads CASSLSAGGIDTQYF. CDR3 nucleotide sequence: TGCGCCAGCAGCTTGTCAGCGGGAGGGATCGATACGCAGTATTTT.

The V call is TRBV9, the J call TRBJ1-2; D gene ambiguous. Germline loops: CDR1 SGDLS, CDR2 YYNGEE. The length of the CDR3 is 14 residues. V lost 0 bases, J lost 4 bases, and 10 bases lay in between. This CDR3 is CASSVEGFPYGYTF. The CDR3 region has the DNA TGTGCCAGCAGCGTAGAAGGTTTCCCCTATGGCTACACCTTC. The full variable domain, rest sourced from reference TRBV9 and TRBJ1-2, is DSGVTQTPKHLITATGQRVTLRCSPRSGDLSVYWYQQSLDQGLQFLIQYYNGEERAKGNILERFSAQQFPDLHSELNLSSLELGDSALYFCASSVEGFPYGYTFGSGTRLTVV.

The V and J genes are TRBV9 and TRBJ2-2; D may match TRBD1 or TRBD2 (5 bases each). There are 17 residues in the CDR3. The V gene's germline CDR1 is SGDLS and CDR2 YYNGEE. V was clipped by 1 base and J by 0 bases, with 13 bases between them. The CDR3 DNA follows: TGTGCCAGCAGCGTATTCCGGGGCCCACCGAACACCGGGGAGCTGTTTTTT. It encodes CASSVFRGPPNTGELFF. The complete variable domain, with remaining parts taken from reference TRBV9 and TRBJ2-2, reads DSGVTQTPKHLITATGQRVTLRCSPRSGDLSVYWYQQSLDQGLQFLIQYYNGEERAKGNILERFSAQQFPDLHSELNLSSLELGDSALYFCASSVFRGPPNTGELFFGEGSRLTVL.

CDR3 in DNA: TGTGCCAGCTCACCACTTACCGGGACAGGGTACGAGCAGTACTTC. It codes for CASSPLTGTGYEQYF. The J gene is TRBJ2-7, the V gene TRBV18; 9 nucleotides align to TRBD1. Looked up from germline, CDR1 is KGHSH and CDR2 is LQKENI. The CDR3 sequence is 15 residues long. The V gene end was trimmed by 1 base and the J gene end by 4 bases; junction bases not matched to a gene: 5.

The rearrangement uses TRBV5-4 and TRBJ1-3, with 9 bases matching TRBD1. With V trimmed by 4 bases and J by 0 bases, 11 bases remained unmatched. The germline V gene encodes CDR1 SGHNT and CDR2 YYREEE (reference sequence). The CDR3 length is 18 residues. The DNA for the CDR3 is TGTGCCAGCAGCCCAACAACCGGGACAGGGTTCTCTGGAAACACCATATATTTT. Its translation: CASSPTTGTGFSGNTIYF. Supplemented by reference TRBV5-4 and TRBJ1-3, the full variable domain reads ETGVTQSPTHLIKTRGQQVTLRCSSQSGHNTVSWYQQALGQGPQFIFQYYREEENGRGNFPPRFSGLQFPNYSSELNVNALELDDSALYLCASSPTTGTGFSGNTIYFGEGSWLTVV.